A selection of T cell receptor beta chains follows, all from one sample in a study of shared clonotypes between healthy human individuals. Data came from immunoSEQ multiplex PCR; TCRdb stores just in-frame clones and leaves some out. Of hundreds of thousands of clones listed, more than 70% are singletons. Material for sequencing was memory CD4+ T cells sorted from blood. The origin of the receptors is a woman aged 30 to 39 in good health. Both conserved end residues are trimmed from each CDR3. Fields, in order: V gene, clone size, J gene, CDR3 protein. Size tells how often a clone was seen (once, few, many) or the class of an expanded clone, and some rows leave it out.

V gene: TRBV7-9; clone size: NA; J gene: TRBJ1-2; CDR3 protein: ASSFARTGNYGYT
V gene: TRBV5-1; clone size: NA; J gene: TRBJ2-2; CDR3 protein: ASSLATGPGELF
V gene: TRBV28; clone size: few; J gene: TRBJ2-5; CDR3 protein: ASSSGRIQETQY
V gene: TRBV18; clone size: few; J gene: TRBJ2-3; CDR3 protein: ASSPGDTQY
V gene: TRBV10-2; clone size: NA; J gene: TRBJ2-7; CDR3 protein: ASRGTGSAYEQY
V gene: TRBV7-9; clone size: NA; J gene: TRBJ2-7; CDR3 protein: ASGLSSYEQY
V gene: TRBV28; clone size: NA; J gene: TRBJ1-2; CDR3 protein: ASTRVGTLYGYT
V gene: TRBV5-4; clone size: NA; J gene: TRBJ1-6; CDR3 protein: ASSLQGSSYNSPLH
V gene: TRBV19; clone size: NA; J gene: TRBJ1-3; CDR3 protein: ASSLWTGITGNTIY
V gene: TRBV5-1; clone size: NA; J gene: TRBJ2-7; CDR3 protein: ASRYETPYEQY
V gene: TRBV6-1; clone size: few; J gene: TRBJ1-3; CDR3 protein: ASSRSGDLGNTIY
V gene: TRBV2; clone size: NA; J gene: TRBJ1-2; CDR3 protein: ASSQGINAGPRGYT
V gene: TRBV28; clone size: NA; J gene: TRBJ2-7; CDR3 protein: ASTPGGNIYEQY
V gene: TRBV18; clone size: NA; J gene: TRBJ1-4; CDR3 protein: ASSPDRTDEKLF
V gene: TRBV6-1; clone size: NA; J gene: TRBJ2-7; CDR3 protein: ASRPGPNLSEQY
V gene: TRBV19; clone size: NA; J gene: TRBJ1-5; CDR3 protein: ASSIATGSSNQPQH
V gene: TRBV30; clone size: NA; J gene: TRBJ2-1; CDR3 protein: AWSPPNDAYNEQF
V gene: TRBV28; clone size: NA; J gene: TRBJ2-5; CDR3 protein: ASSYPGGPRQETQY
V gene: TRBV7-9; clone size: NA; J gene: TRBJ2-7; CDR3 protein: ASSLWSPAYEQY
V gene: TRBV9; clone size: NA; J gene: TRBJ2-1; CDR3 protein: ASSVDQSSYNEQF
V gene: TRBV7-9; clone size: NA; J gene: TRBJ2-3; CDR3 protein: ASSLFGRTDTQY
V gene: TRBV10-2; clone size: few; J gene: TRBJ1-5; CDR3 protein: ASSPKTPQPQH
V gene: TRBV28; clone size: once; J gene: TRBJ1-5; CDR3 protein: ASSGGLGQVRNQPQH
V gene: TRBV5-5; clone size: NA; J gene: TRBJ2-5; CDR3 protein: ASSLVVAGAQETQY
V gene: TRBV27; clone size: NA; J gene: TRBJ2-1; CDR3 protein: ASTKGLAGPYEQF
V gene: TRBV28; clone size: NA; J gene: TRBJ1-2; CDR3 protein: ASSSWDGGYT
V gene: TRBV6-1; clone size: many; J gene: TRBJ2-7; CDR3 protein: ASSGLAGTSYEQY
V gene: TRBV5-1; clone size: once; J gene: TRBJ1-1; CDR3 protein: ASRRDEGTTEAF
V gene: TRBV30; clone size: NA; J gene: TRBJ1-2; CDR3 protein: AWNGPSNRYGYT
V gene: TRBV28; clone size: NA; J gene: TRBJ2-3; CDR3 protein: ASKKADTQY
V gene: TRBV25-1; clone size: NA; J gene: TRBJ1-2; CDR3 protein: ASSGVGQGWSSYGYT
V gene: TRBV5-1; clone size: once; J gene: TRBJ2-1; CDR3 protein: ASSFGEHNEQF
V gene: TRBV30; clone size: NA; J gene: TRBJ1-3; CDR3 protein: AWRYRAGNTIY
V gene: TRBV5-1; clone size: NA; J gene: TRBJ2-2; CDR3 protein: ATCKGDDTGELF
V gene: TRBV28; clone size: NA; J gene: TRBJ2-7; CDR3 protein: ASSPYRDSYEQY
V gene: TRBV28; clone size: many; J gene: TRBJ1-2; CDR3 protein: ASSFPVGAGGYT